These 28 T cell receptor beta chains share one sample of origin, sequenced in a study of shared clonotypes between healthy human individuals. Generated by immunoSEQ multiplex PCR, the TCRdb table keeps only in-frame clones and is missing some. The sample lists about 2.4 million clones; over 85% were seen once. Sequenced: naive CD4+ T cells from PBMCs. The subset denotes: CD45RA+ positively selected. The receptor source for this set is a man between 18 and 29 years old in good health. Some clones in this sample may be carry-over from other donors' samples.

This clone was observed once. The chain uses TRBV28 and TRBJ2-3; TRBD1 aligns across 8 bases. The J segment lost 2 bases and the V segment lost 6 bases, leaving 4 bases of the junction unmatched. Germline V gives CDR1 MDHEN, CDR2 SYDVKM. The CDR3 extends over 14 amino acids. The CDR3 DNA reads as TGTGCCAGCAGCCGACAGGGGACCACAGATACGCAGTATTTT. Translating gives CASSRQGTTDTQYF.

This clone turned up a few times. The chain carries TRBV2 and TRBJ1-1, with D unclear. The CDR3 spans 14 residues. Germline V gene lookup returns CDR1 SNHLY and CDR2 FYNNEI. The V end was cut by 3 bases, the J end by 1 base, with 9 bases between. The CDR3 loop is CASSDGLGNTEAFF. DNA for the CDR3: TGTGCCAGCAGTGATGGACTTGGGAACACTGAAGCTTTCTTT.

This chain joins TRBV4-1 and TRBJ2-7, with 8 bases aligning to TRBD1. V lost 0 bases to trimming and J lost 6 bases; unmatched junction nucleotides: 10. The CDR3 spans 16 residues. Germline CDR1 and CDR2: MGHRA and YSYEKL. The CDR3 DNA reads as TGCGCCAGCAGCCAAGATGTACGGACAGGGTGGGGCGAGCAGTACTTC. It codes for CASSQDVRTGWGEQYF.

The chain has TRBV7-2 and TRBJ1-5; 7 nucleotides line up with TRBD1. J was trimmed by 15 bases and V by 2 bases; bases with no gene match: 16. CDR1 is SGHTA and CDR2 is FQGNSA in the germline V gene. The CDR3 is 15 amino acids. The CDR3 region is CASSLNRDSSTKRHF. CDR3 sequence (DNA): TGTGCCAGCAGCTTAAACCGGGACAGTTCCACTAAGAGGCATTTT.

The chain uses TRBV6-5 and TRBJ2-6; D is unresolved. The CDR3 contains 15 residues. CDR1 and CDR2 (germline): MNHEY, SVGAGI. The V gene lost 6 bases and the J gene lost 4 bases, with 13 bases spanning the gap. The CDR3 loop reads CASSSANLGANVLTF. The DNA of the CDR3 is TGTGCCAGCAGCTCCGCTAACTTGGGGGCCAACGTCCTGACTTTC.

This chain uses TRBV28 with TRBJ1-2, with D maybe TRBD1 (6 bases). The CDR3 spans 18 residues. Deletions cut 4 bases from V and 4 bases from J, with 25 bases between. From germline, CDR1 is MDHEN and CDR2 SYDVKM. CDR3 coding DNA: TGTGCCAGCAGTTCCCACCAGGGGCGGGTCAATTTTGGCTATGGCTACACCTTC. Translated: CASSSHQGRVNFGYGYTF.

The V gene is TRBV10-3, the J gene TRBJ2-1, with D possibly being TRBD1 (6 bases). CDR3 length: 15 residues. Looked up from germline, CDR1 is ENHRY and CDR2 is SYGVKD. V was clipped by 10 bases and J by 8 bases, with 24 bases between them. CDR3 nucleotide sequence: TGTGCCACGCAAATACTCAGGGGCTCTAGGGATGAGCAGTTCTTC. It yields the protein CATQILRGSRDEQFF.

The rearrangement uses TRBV7-9 and TRBJ1-1; unclear D gene. Germline values: CDR1 SEHNR, CDR2 FQNEAQ (reference sequence). This CDR3 has 15 amino acids. The V end was cut by 4 bases, the J end by 1 base, with 13 bases between. The CDR3 DNA follows: TGTGCCAGCAGCTACGATTCGGGCCCGAACACTGAAGCTTTCTTT. Residues: CASSYDSGPNTEAFF.

The rearrangement joins TRBV27 to TRBJ1-3; D is possibly TRBD1 (5 bases). V lost 6 bases and J lost 2, with 23 bases in between. Per the germline V gene, CDR1 is MNHEY and CDR2 is SMNVEV (reference sequence). The CDR3 is 18 residues long. CDR3 DNA: TGTGCCAGCAGGGCCCGGGGGGGACTCACGCACGCTGGAAACACCATATATTTT. It specifies CASRARGGLTHAGNTIYF.

V is TRBV7-9 and J is TRBJ2-1; 8 nucleotides agree with TRBD1. The CDR3 contains 15 residues. The ends lost 10 bases at V and 4 bases at J; junction bases unmatched: 12. Per the germline V gene, CDR1 is SEHNR and CDR2 is FQNEAQ (reference sequence). CDR3 sequence reads: CATQGRDRPYNEQFF. CDR3 nucleotides: TGTGCCACTCAGGGCCGGGACAGGCCTTACAATGAGCAGTTCTTC.

This chain connects TRBV29-1 to TRBJ2-5, with 7 bases identical to TRBD1. This CDR3 contains 13 residues. The germline gives CDR1 SQVTM, CDR2 ANQGSEA. V trimming: 7 bases; J trimming: 5 bases; junction bases outside the gene matches: 10. The CDR3 here is CSGRDSPAETQYF. DNA for the CDR3: TGCAGCGGTAGGGACAGCCCGGCGGAGACCCAGTACTTC.

For this clone: This same CDR3 is encoded by further DNA sequences in the sample. This chain connects TRBV2 to TRBJ1-2; maybe TRBD1 (6 bases). V dropped 4 bases and J dropped 1 base, with 10 bases sitting between them. CDR1 is SNHLY, CDR2 FYNNEI, per germline. The CDR3 length is 14 residues. The CDR3 region is CASSGQGLNYGYTF. Written as DNA, the CDR3 is TGTGCCAGCAGTGGCCAGGGGCTTAACTATGGCTACACCTTC.

The chain has TRBV4-2 and TRBJ2-3; 9 nucleotides align to TRBD2. There are 16 residues in the CDR3. Germline assignment: CDR1 LGHNA and CDR2 YNFKEQ. Losses at the gene ends were 4 bases for V and 0 bases for J; bases not matched to a gene: 5. The CDR3 region is CASSLLAGTSTDTQYF. The CDR3 DNA reads TGTGCCAGCAGCCTTCTAGCGGGAACTAGCACAGATACGCAGTATTTT.

This clone was seen just once. This chain uses TRBV5-1 with TRBJ1-4, with 9 bases matching TRBD1. The V gene end was trimmed by 0 bases and the J gene end by 6 bases; junction bases not matched to a gene: 6. From germline, CDR1 is SGHRS and CDR2 YFSETQ. The CDR3 length is 16 residues. Here the CDR3 reads CASSLGQGEYHEKLFF. In DNA, the CDR3 is TGCGCCAGCAGCTTGGGACAGGGGGAATACCATGAAAAACTGTTTTTT.

This chain connects TRBV27 to TRBJ2-7, with TRBD2 identical over 10 bases. Germline V CDR1 and CDR2: MNHEY, SMNVEV (reference sequence). The CDR3 runs to 14 residues. Trimming removed 6 bases from V and 2 bases from J; junction bases left unmatched: 4. CDR3 sequence reads: CASRLLAGAYEQYF. CDR3 nucleotide sequence: TGTGCCAGCAGGCTGCTAGCGGGGGCCTACGAGCAGTACTTC.

The chain recombines TRBV30 with TRBJ1-1; 9 bases line up with TRBD1. Trimming removed 2 bases from V and 3 bases from J; junction bases left unmatched: 16. Germline values: CDR1 GTSNPN, CDR2 SVGIG (reference sequence). This CDR3 spans 18 amino acids. CDR3 sequence: CAWSISYRGQGKDTEAFF. CDR3 sequence (DNA): TGTGCCTGGAGTATATCTTACCGCGGACAGGGGAAGGACACTGAAGCTTTCTTT.

The gene calls are TRBV5-4 and TRBJ2-7; D call uncertain. The CDR3 has 14 amino acids. V lost 2 bases to trimming and J lost 1 base, with 10 bases between them. Germline V gene lookup returns CDR1 SGHNT and CDR2 YYREEE (reference sequence). The CDR3 nucleotides are TGTGCCAGCAGCTTTAGCCCGGCGTCCTACGAGCAGTACTTC. It codes for CASSFSPASYEQYF.

The V gene is TRBV28, the J gene TRBJ1-2; unclear D gene. V gave up 1 base and J gave up 5 bases, with 17 bases separating them. CDR1 and CDR2 from the germline V gene are MDHEN and SYDVKM. This CDR3 region has 16 residues. For the CDR3, the DNA is TGTGCCAGCAGTTTATTGTTGGCCAGGTCGGGATATGGCTACACCTTC. Its translation is CASSLLLARSGYGYTF.

V is TRBV19 and J is TRBJ2-1; 10 bases agree with TRBD2. Trimming removed 2 bases from V and 9 bases from J; junction bases left unmatched: 10. The germline V gene has CDR1 LNHDA and CDR2 SQIVND (reference sequence). The CDR3 runs to 16 residues. This CDR3 is CASSIFGVAGGTEQFF. CDR3 sequence (DNA): TGTGCCAGTAGTATATTCGGGGTAGCGGGAGGTACTGAGCAGTTCTTC. Based on the CDR3 plus reference TRBV19 and TRBJ2-1, the full variable domain is DGGITQSPKYLFRKEGQNVTLSCEQNLNHDAMYWYRQDPGQGLRLIYYSQIVNDFQKGDIAEGYSVSREKKESFPLTVTSAQKNPTAFYLCASSIFGVAGGTEQFFGPGTRLTVL.

In its sample, this clone was seen once. This chain links TRBV28 with TRBJ2-5; possibly TRBD1 for D (5 bases). This CDR3 is 14 amino acids long. CDR1 and CDR2 from the germline V gene are MDHEN and SYDVKM. V lost 6 bases and J 3 bases, leaving 14 bases between the germline ends. CDR3 region: CASSIDSSKETQYF. The CDR3 coding sequence is TGTGCCAGCAGCATCGACAGTTCTAAAGAGACCCAGTACTTC.

The chain carries TRBV6-6 and TRBJ1-3, with D hard to call. CDR1 MNHNY and CDR2 SVGAGI come from the germline V gene (reference sequence). Between the trimmed V and J ends, which lost 4 bases and 0 bases, there was a span of 1 base. The CDR3 has 12 amino acids. The CDR3: CASSFSGNTIYF. In nucleotides, the CDR3 is TGTGCCAGCAGTTTCTCTGGAAACACCATATATTTT.

The V call is TRBV14, the J call TRBJ2-7; D might be TRBD2 (6 bases). The germline gives CDR1 SGHDN, CDR2 FVKESK. V shed 1 base and J shed 11 bases, with 18 bases lying between them. This CDR3 spans 14 amino acids. The CDR3 sequence: CASSQADPGLLKYF. CDR3 coding DNA: TGTGCCAGCAGCCAAGCAGATCCGGGACTTCTGAAGTACTTC.

Turning to this clone: Other DNA sequences from this sample encode an identical CDR3 as well. The rearrangement links TRBV2 to TRBJ2-3, with 11 positions matching TRBD2. The CDR3 covers 15 residues. Trimming took 4 bases from V and 0 from J; bases not matched to a gene: 0. The germline V gene encodes CDR1 SNHLY and CDR2 FYNNEI. The CDR3 DNA sequence: TGTGCCAGCAGTGGGACTAGCGGGAGCACAGATACGCAGTATTTT. Encoded protein: CASSGTSGSTDTQYF.

For the CDR3, the DNA is TGTGCCAGCAGTGGGTCGATGGGTGCCTATGGCTACACCTTC. It translates to CASSGSMGAYGYTF. This chain uses TRBV25-1 with TRBJ1-2; D not certain. This CDR3 has 14 amino acids. Per the germline V gene, CDR1 is MGHDK and CDR2 is SYGVNS. The germline V and J ends were trimmed by 4 bases and 4 bases, with 13 bases remaining between them.

The rearrangement joins TRBV6-6 to TRBJ1-2; tentatively, D is TRBD1 (5 bases). This CDR3 region has 14 residues. Germline-derived CDR1 and CDR2 are MNHNY and SVGAGI (reference sequence). Trimming pared 3 bases from V and 3 bases from J, leaving 11 bases between. CDR3 sequence (DNA): TGTGCCAGCAGTTATACGGGGCAGGACTATGGCTACACCTTC. Residues: CASSYTGQDYGYTF.

The rearrangement joins TRBV18 to TRBJ1-2, with D maybe TRBD1 (6 bases). This CDR3 has 13 residues. The V gene lost 2 bases and the J gene lost 6 bases, with 10 bases spanning the gap. Germline CDR1 is KGHSH and CDR2 is LQKENI. The CDR3 loop is CASSPSRGNGYTF. The CDR3 bases are TGTGCCAGCTCACCAAGCAGGGGCAATGGCTACACCTTC.

In its sample, this clone was seen once. This rearrangement joins TRBV20-1 to TRBJ2-1; D gene ambiguous. Germline-derived CDR1 and CDR2 are DFQATT and SNEGSKA (reference sequence). The CDR3 has 11 residues. The CDR3 protein is CRPSRNNEQFF. In DNA, the CDR3 is TGCAGGCCTTCTCGGAACAATGAGCAGTTCTTC.

This chain uses TRBV19 with TRBJ2-3; D call uncertain. Trimming left V 9 bases short and J 6 bases short, with 10 bases between. The germline V gene has CDR1 LNHDA and CDR2 SQIVND (reference sequence). The CDR3 is 11 residues long. The CDR3 region is CASLQSDTQYF. As DNA, the CDR3 is TGTGCCAGCCTACAGTCGGATACGCAGTATTTT.